These T cell receptor beta chains were read from a single sample in a study of T cell repertoires in cytomegalovirus infection. The antigens of these receptors remain unknown. TCRdb called the reads again in MiXCR, with one record for every CDR3 protein. This sample has hundreds of thousands of distinct CDR3 sequences, with about 33% found just once. Sequencing used cultured CD8+ T cells from PBMCs, obtained from culture after CMV antigen stimulation. The source is a human donor in good health (CMV status not recorded). Some clones in this sample may be carry-over from other donors' samples. Both conserved end residues are part of each CDR3. D genes are given only for firm matches. Expanded clones are given a class, and other clones once, few, many or no size at all.

v_gene	d_gene	abundance	len	j_gene	CDR3nt	CDR3aa
TRBV7-6	TRBD2	once	13	TRBJ2-4	TGTGCCAGCAGCCTAGCGGGGGGGCACATTCAGTACTTC	CASSLAGGHIQYF
TRBV19	-	few	14	TRBJ2-5	TGTGCCGGCCTCGGCGGGGCGCGTGAAGAGACCCAGTACTTC	CAGLGGAREETQYF
TRBV6-2/TRBV6-3	-	-	15	TRBJ1-1	TGTGCCAGCAGTTACCCCCCCCAGGGCAACACTGAAGCTTTCTTT	CASSYPPQGNTEAFF
TRBV19	-	few	15	TRBJ1-1	TGTGCCAGTAAGCCCCTCCTGGAGATGAACACTGAAGCTTTCTTT	CASKPLLEMNTEAFF
TRBV5-5	TRBD2	-	15	TRBJ2-1	TGTGCCAGCAGCCCGGGACGGGGAGGGTACAATGAGCAGTTCTTC	CASSPGRGGYNEQFF
TRBV7-9	-	-	13	TRBJ2-2	TGTGCCAGCCGAACGGCGGCCGCCGGGGAGCTGTTTTTT	CASRTAAAGELFF
TRBV10-3	TRBD1	-	13	TRBJ1-1	TGTGCCATCAGTCAGACAGGGGATACTGAAGCTTTCTTT	CAISQTGDTEAFF
TRBV6-5	-	few	17	TRBJ2-6	TGTGCCAGTACTTATTTGGCTAGCGACTCTGGGGCCAACGTCCTGACTTTC	CASTYLASDSGANVLTF
TRBV6-1	-	-	15	TRBJ2-1	TGTGCCAGCAGAGCACTAGAGGATCATTTCGATGAGCAGTTCTTC	CASRALEDHFDEQFF
TRBV10-3	TRBD2	-	18	TRBJ2-3	TGTGCCATCAGTGTGATCAACCCTAGCGGGGGGGCAAGAGATACGCAGTATTTT	CAISVINPSGGARDTQYF
TRBV7-9	-	-	15	TRBJ1-5	TGTGCCAGCAGTCCGACTGGGGTAATCGCGCAGCCCCAGCATTTT	CASSPTGVIAQPQHF
TRBV7-3	TRBD1	few	17	TRBJ2-2	TGTGCCAGCAGCCACCCCGGGCAGGGGGCAAGTACCGGGGAGCTGTTTTTT	CASSHPGQGASTGELFF
TRBV10-3	TRBD1	once	15	TRBJ1-5	TGTACCATCAGTGACCCGGACAGGGGGGGTCAGCCCCAGCATTTT	CTISDPDRGGQPQHF
TRBV6-5	-	-	13	TRBJ2-2	TGTGCCAGCACCGGACCAGGACCCGGGGAGCTGTTTTTT	CASTGPGPGELFF
TRBV18	TRBD1	-	17	TRBJ2-3	TGTGCCAGCTCACCACCGCGACAGGGGGCTTGGACAGATACGCAGTATTTT	CASSPPRQGAWTDTQYF
TRBV15	-	-	17	TRBJ1-1	TGTGCCACCAGCAGAGAGGGGACGCCGGAGATGAACACTGAAGCTTTCTTT	CATSREGTPEMNTEAFF
TRBV11-2	-	-	14	TRBJ1-2	TGTGCCAGCAGCTTTCGTAGAAAAGAGGATGGCTACACCTTC	CASSFRRKEDGYTF
TRBV2	-	once	12	TRBJ1-2	TGTGCCAGCCTGACAGCCCGGGGTGGCTACACCTTC	CASLTARGGYTF
TRBV7-4	-	-	12	TRBJ2-7	TGTGCCAGCAGCCCGGTCCGCCTCGAGCAGTACTTC	CASSPVRLEQYF
TRBV10-2	-	-	15	TRBJ1-5	TGCGCCAGCAGGATCGGACGGGGACTCAATCAGCCCCAGCATTTT	CASRIGRGLNQPQHF
TRBV7-6	TRBD1	many	14	TRBJ2-5	TGTGCCAGCAGCCCGGACAGGGAGGAAGAGACCCAGTACTTC	CASSPDREEETQYF
TRBV27	-	few	14	TRBJ2-2	TGTGCCAGCAGTTATAGAAGTAACACCGGGGAGCTGTTTTTT	CASSYRSNTGELFF
TRBV20-1	TRBD2	-	20	TRBJ2-3	TGCAGTGCTAGGTCACCGGGACTAGCGGGGGGGTTCACTAGCACAGATACGCAGTATTTT	CSARSPGLAGGFTSTDTQYF
TRBV7-9	TRBD1	-	16	TRBJ2-7	TGTGCCAGCAGATATACAGGGGGCGATTACTCCTACGAGCAGTACTTC	CASRYTGGDYSYEQYF
TRBV5-4	TRBD2	-	17	TRBJ2-1	TGTGCCAGCAGCGGACGAAGCGGGGCTAGCTCCTACAATGAGCAGTTCTTC	CASSGRSGASSYNEQFF
TRBV12-3/TRBV12-4	-	-	15	TRBJ2-5	TGTGCCAGCAGTACTAGGGACGCCACACAAGAGACCCAGTACTTC	CASSTRDATQETQYF
TRBV7-9	TRBD1	-	14	TRBJ2-5	TGTGCCAGCACCCCGACAGGGGTTGGGGAGACCCAGTACTTC	CASTPTGVGETQYF
TRBV7-2	TRBD1	-	14	TRBJ2-6	TGTGCCAGCAACAGGGGGAAGGGGGCCAACGTCCTGACTTTC	CASNRGKGANVLTF
TRBV6-2/TRBV6-3	-	-	14	TRBJ1-1	TGTGCCAGCAGTTACAATCTCGCGAACACTGAAGCTTTCTTT	CASSYNLANTEAFF
TRBV27	-	-	20	TRBJ2-3	TGTGCCAGCAGTTTATCGACCGGCCGAGGGGTCAGGGTAACAGAAACGACGCAGTATTTT	CASSLSTGRGVRVTETTQYF
TRBV7-6	-	once	17	TRBJ2-7	TGTGCCAGCAGCTTCCCCCAGACGGCCTTTATCTCCTACGAGCAGTACTTC	CASSFPQTAFISYEQYF
TRBV3-1	-	-	16	TRBJ1-4	TGTGCCAGCAGCCAAGTCCGGCAGGGACCTAATGAAAAACTGTTTTTT	CASSQVRQGPNEKLFF
TRBV12-3/TRBV12-4	-	-	15	TRBJ2-1	TGTGCCAGCAGCTTACCGGGAATGGGAGTGGCTGAGCAGTTCTTC	CASSLPGMGVAEQFF
TRBV6-2/TRBV6-3	-	-	14	TRBJ1-5	TGTGCCAGCACCGATCCGCCTACCGGAGGGCCCCAGCATTTT	CASTDPPTGGPQHF
TRBV7-6	TRBD1	few	15	TRBJ2-3	TGTGCCAGCAGCTCCGTACAGGGGACCCCAGATACGCAGTATTTT	CASSSVQGTPDTQYF
TRBV6-6	-	-	16	TRBJ2-3	TGTGCCAGCAGTTACCCCAAGGACACTAGCACAGATACGCAGTATTTT	CASSYPKDTSTDTQYF
TRBV4-1	TRBD2	few	17	TRBJ2-1	TGCGCCAGCAGCCAAGATAACCTAGCGGGGCAGAACAATGAGCAGTTCTTC	CASSQDNLAGQNNEQFF
TRBV6-2/TRBV6-3	-	few	14	TRBJ2-3	TGTGCCAGCAGTTACCCCGCGCCGACAGATACGCAGTATTTT	CASSYPAPTDTQYF
TRBV28	-	many	15	TRBJ2-3	TGTGCCAGCAGTTTACGGTCGGCCCCCACAGATACGCAGTATTTT	CASSLRSAPTDTQYF
TRBV7-9	-	few	15	TRBJ2-1	TGTGCCAGCAGGGTAGGGTCTGGACCTAACAATGAGCAGTTCTTC	CASRVGSGPNNEQFF
TRBV29-1	TRBD1	-	13	TRBJ2-2	TGCAGCGCCCTCGACAGGGACACCGGGGAGCTGTTTTTT	CSALDRDTGELFF
TRBV4-1	-	-	16	TRBJ2-3	TGCGCCAGCAGCCAGATGACAGGCTCTAGCACAGATACGCAGTATTTT	CASSQMTGSSTDTQYF
TRBV28	-	-	14	TRBJ2-2	TGTGCCACCACAATGAGCGCGAACACCGGGGAGCTGTTTTTT	CATTMSANTGELFF
TRBV6-6	TRBD2	-	17	TRBJ2-2	TGTGCCAGCAGTTACTCGGAGCGGGGGGAGAGTTCTGGGGAGCTGTTTTTT	CASSYSERGESSGELFF
TRBV6-1	TRBD1	-	15	TRBJ2-7	TGTGCCAGCAGTAAAGCAGACAGGGGGCTTTCCGAGCAGTACTTC	CASSKADRGLSEQYF
TRBV7-9	TRBD1	-	16	TRBJ2-1	TGTGCCAGCAGCGGCTTCAGGGGGAGCTCCTACAATGAGCAGTTCTTC	CASSGFRGSSYNEQFF
TRBV29-1	-	-	14	TRBJ2-5	TGCAGCGTTGAAAAAGGGCTAGATTGGGAGACCCAGTACTTC	CSVEKGLDWETQYF
TRBV24-1	-	-	14	TRBJ2-1	TGTGCCACCAGTGATTTGCGGGCGCACAATGAGCAGTTCTTC	CATSDLRAHNEQFF
TRBV6-5	-	many	18	TRBJ1-2	TGTGCCAGCAGACTTTCTTCCCCGGGGACAAACGCTAACTATGGCTACACCTTC	CASRLSSPGTNANYGYTF